This T cell receptor beta chain was observed in a study of cytomegalovirus exposure and HLA in healthy donors. Findings of the study overall: 15,000 to 20,000 TCR beta sequences were associated with HLA alleles at 0.05 false discovery rate in a later analysis. The authors confirmed in vitro that three CMV-associated chains were specific for CMV antigens.

The study ran its PCR with 60 Vbeta and 13 Jbeta primers. Sequencing was performed with immunoSEQ multiplex PCR; in TCRdb, only in-frame clones are kept and a portion is missing. This repertoire includes 55,000 or so clones. To note about this clone: Its antigen remains unknown.

The sequencing input was PBMCs. The sequence came from a woman aged 25 to 45 in good health and CMV-seropositive.

CDR3 bases: TGTGCCAGTAGGGACAGAGGTACGCAGTATTTT. Translation: CASRDRGTQYF. The rearrangement uses TRBV19 and TRBJ2-3; D is possibly TRBD1 (6 bases). This CDR3 is 11 amino acids long. CDR1 LNHDA and CDR2 SQIVND come from the germline V gene (reference sequence). Trimming removed 6 bases from V and 8 bases from J, with 9 bases in between.